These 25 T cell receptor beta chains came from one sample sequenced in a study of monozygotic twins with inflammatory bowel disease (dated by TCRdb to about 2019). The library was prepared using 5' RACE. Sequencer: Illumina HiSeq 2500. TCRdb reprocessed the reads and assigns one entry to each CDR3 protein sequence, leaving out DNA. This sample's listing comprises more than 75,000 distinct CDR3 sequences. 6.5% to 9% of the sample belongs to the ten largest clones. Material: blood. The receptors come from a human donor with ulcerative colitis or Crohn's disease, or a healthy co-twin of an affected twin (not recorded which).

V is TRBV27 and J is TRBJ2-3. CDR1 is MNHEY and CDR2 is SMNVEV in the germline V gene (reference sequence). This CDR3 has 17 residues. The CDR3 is CASSFLMAKGSTDTQYF.

The CDR3 protein is CASSLDFLETQYF. The J gene is TRBJ2-5, the V gene TRBV7-6. Germline V gives CDR1 SGHVS, CDR2 FNYEAQ. The CDR3 contains 13 residues.

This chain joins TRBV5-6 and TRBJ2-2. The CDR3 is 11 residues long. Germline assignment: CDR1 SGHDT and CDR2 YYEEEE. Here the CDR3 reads CTSSLNRRMFF.

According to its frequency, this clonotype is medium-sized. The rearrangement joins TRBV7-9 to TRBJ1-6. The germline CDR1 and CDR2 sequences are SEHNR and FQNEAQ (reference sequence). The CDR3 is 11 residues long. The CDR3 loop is CASSLMNEVHF.

CDR3: CASSLGRGFSTDTQYF. The chain links TRBV5-4 to TRBJ2-3. Germline CDR1 SGHNT, CDR2 YYREEE (reference sequence). The CDR3 sequence is 16 residues long.

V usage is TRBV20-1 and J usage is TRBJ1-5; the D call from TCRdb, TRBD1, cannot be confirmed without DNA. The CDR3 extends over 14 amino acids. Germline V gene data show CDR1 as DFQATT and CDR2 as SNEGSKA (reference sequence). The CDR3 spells CSAGGGTSNQPQHF.

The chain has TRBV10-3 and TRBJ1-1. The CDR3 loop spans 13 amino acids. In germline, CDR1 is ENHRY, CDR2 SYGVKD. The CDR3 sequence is CAISPWENTEAFF.

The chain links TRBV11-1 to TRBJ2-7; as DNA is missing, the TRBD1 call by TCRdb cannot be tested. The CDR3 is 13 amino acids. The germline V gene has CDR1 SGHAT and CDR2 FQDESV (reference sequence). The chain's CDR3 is CASSLGENYEQYF.

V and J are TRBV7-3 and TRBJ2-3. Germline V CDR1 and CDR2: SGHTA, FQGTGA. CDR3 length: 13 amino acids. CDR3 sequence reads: CASSLTKTHTQYF.

The CDR3 here is CASSTLDRREKLFF. The V and J genes are TRBV12-3 or TRBV12-4 and TRBJ1-4; lacking DNA, the TRBD1 call made by TCRdb goes unchecked. This CDR3 spans 14 amino acids.

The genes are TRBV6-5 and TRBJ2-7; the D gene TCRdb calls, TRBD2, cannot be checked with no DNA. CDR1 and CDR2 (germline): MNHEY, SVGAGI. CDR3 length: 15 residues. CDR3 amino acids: CASSGPYIVSYEQYF.

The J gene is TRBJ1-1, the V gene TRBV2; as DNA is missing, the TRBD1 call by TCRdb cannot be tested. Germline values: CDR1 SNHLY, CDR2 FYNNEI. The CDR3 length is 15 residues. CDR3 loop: CASRPGTVGKTEAFF.

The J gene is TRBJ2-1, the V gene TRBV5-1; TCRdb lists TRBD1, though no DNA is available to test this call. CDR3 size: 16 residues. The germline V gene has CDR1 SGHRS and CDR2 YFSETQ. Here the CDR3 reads CASSLMGGSSYNEQFF.

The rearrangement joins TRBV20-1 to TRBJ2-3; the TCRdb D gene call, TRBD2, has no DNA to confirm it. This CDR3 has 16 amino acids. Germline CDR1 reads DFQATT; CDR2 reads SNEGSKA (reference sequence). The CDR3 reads CSATAELAENTDTQYF.

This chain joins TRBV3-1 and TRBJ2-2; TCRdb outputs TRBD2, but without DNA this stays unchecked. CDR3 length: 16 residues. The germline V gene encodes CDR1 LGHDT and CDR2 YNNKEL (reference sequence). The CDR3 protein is CASSRRAVTNTGELFF.

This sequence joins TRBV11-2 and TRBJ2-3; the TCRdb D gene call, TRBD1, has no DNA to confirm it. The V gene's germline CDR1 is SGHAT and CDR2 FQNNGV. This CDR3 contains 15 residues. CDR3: CASSPRDTRVDTQYF. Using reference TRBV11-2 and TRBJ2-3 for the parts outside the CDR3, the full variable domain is EAGVAQSPRYKIIEKRQSVAFWCNPISGHATLYWYQQILGQGPKLLIQFQNNGVVDDSQLPKDRFSAERLKGVDSTLKIQPAKLEDSAVYLCASSPRDTRVDTQYFGPGTRLTVL.

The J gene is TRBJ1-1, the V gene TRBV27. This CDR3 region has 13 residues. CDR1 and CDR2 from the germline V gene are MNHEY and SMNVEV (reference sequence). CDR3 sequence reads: CASSFRQYTEAFF.

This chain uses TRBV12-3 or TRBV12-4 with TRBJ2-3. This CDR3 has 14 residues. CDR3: CASSFYWGTDTQYF.

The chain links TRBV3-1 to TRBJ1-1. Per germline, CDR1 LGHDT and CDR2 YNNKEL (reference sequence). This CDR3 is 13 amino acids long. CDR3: CASSRNGDTEAFF.

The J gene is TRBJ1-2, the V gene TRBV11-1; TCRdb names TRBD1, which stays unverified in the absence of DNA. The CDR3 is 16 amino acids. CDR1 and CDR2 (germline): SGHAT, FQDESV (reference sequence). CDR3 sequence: CASSGAQGAKGYGYTF.

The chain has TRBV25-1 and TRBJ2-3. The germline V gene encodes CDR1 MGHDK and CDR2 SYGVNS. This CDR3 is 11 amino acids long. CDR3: CASSEFKPQYF.

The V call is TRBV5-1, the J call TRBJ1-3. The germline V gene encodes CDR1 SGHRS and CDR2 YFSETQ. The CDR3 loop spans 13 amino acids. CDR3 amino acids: CASSWGLGNTIYF.

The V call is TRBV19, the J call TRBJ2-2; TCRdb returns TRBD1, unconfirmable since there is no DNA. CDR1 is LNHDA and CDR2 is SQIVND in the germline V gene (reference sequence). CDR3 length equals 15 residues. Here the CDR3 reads CASSIGGATTGELFF.

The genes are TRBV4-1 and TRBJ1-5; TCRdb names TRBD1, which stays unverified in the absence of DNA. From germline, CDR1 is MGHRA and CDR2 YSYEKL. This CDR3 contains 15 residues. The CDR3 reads CASTLRGRINQPQHF.

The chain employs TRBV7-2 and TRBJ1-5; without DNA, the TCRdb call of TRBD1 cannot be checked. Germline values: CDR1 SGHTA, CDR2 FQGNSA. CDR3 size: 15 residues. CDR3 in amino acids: CASSPGVGTSIPQHF. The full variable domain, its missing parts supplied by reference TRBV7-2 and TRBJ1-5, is GAGVSQSPSNKVTEKGKDVELRCDPISGHTALYWYRQSLGQGLEFLIYFQGNSAPDKSGLPSDRFSAERTGGSVSTLTIQRTQQEDSAVYLCASSPGVGTSIPQHFGDGTRLSIL.